These 32 T cell receptor beta chains share one sample of origin, sequenced in a study of OX40 agonist ivuxolimab in advanced cancers. The method was immunoSEQ multiplex PCR; TCRdb's version includes in-frame clones alone and lacks a portion of them. The sample records tens of thousands of clones, approximately 84% being singletons. Sample: CD4+ or CD8+ T cells sorted from blood, taken in a trial of the OX40 agonist ivuxolimab. The receptors come from an adult with an advanced solid tumor such as melanoma, head and neck, liver or kidney cancer.

The chain couples TRBV6-6 to TRBJ1-2; D ambiguous. Trimming removed 8 bases at V and 0 bases at J, with 10 bases between. Germline CDR1 MNHNY, CDR2 SVGAGI (reference sequence). The CDR3 is 13 amino acids. This chain's CDR3 is CASHGEANYGYTF. In nucleotides, the CDR3 is TGTGCCAGCCACGGAGAGGCTAACTATGGCTACACCTTC.

This rearrangement joins TRBV29-1 to TRBJ1-3; 8 bases align to TRBD1. Germline trimming cut 0 bases from V and 2 bases from J; bases unmatched to any gene: 0. Looked up from germline, CDR1 is SQVTM and CDR2 is ANQGSEA. The CDR3 is made up of 14 amino acids. The CDR3 sequence: CSVEEDRAGNTIYF. The CDR3 region has the DNA TGCAGCGTTGAAGAGGACAGGGCTGGAAACACCATATATTTT.

The chain carries TRBV2 and TRBJ1-4, with no clear D. The CDR3 runs to 12 residues. CDR1 and CDR2 from the germline V gene are SNHLY and FYNNEI. The V end lost 6 bases, the J end lost 6 bases, and 8 bases lay between the germline ends. CDR3 bases: TGTGCCAGCAGGGCCTCGGATGAAAAACTGTTTTTT. Its translation: CASRASDEKLFF.

This chain uses TRBV7-9 with TRBJ1-1; D unresolved. Germline loops: CDR1 SEHNR, CDR2 FQNEAQ (reference sequence). Deletions cut 3 bases from V and 0 bases from J, with 14 bases between. The CDR3 has 16 amino acids. CDR3 nucleotide sequence: TGTGCCAGCAGCTTCGGTATGACACCCATGAACACTGAAGCTTTCTTT. It translates to CASSFGMTPMNTEAFF.

The V call is TRBV10-3, the J call TRBJ1-1; D unclear. V was shortened by 8 bases and J by 0 bases, with 22 bases between the two germline ends. Germline CDR1 and CDR2: ENHRY and SYGVKD. There are 17 residues in the CDR3. CDR3 bases: TGTGCCATCGCCCTGGATCTCCTGTCCGTTATGAACACTGAAGCTTTCTTT. It translates to CAIALDLLSVMNTEAFF.

The chain combines TRBV7-8 with TRBJ2-2, with 7 bases aligning to TRBD2. The CDR3 length is 15 residues. Germline V lookup: CDR1 SGHVS, CDR2 FQNEAQ. The V gene end was trimmed by 3 bases and the J gene end by 7 bases; junction bases not matched to a gene: 8. CDR3 nucleotide sequence: TGTGCCAGCAGCTTCTCTGGGGGGGTGCACGGGGAGCTGTTTTTT. This gives the protein CASSFSGGVHGELFF. Supplemented by reference TRBV7-8 and TRBJ2-2, the full variable domain reads GAGVSQSPRYKVAKRGQDVALRCDPISGHVSLFWYQQALGQGPEFLTYFQNEAQLDKSGLPSDRFFAERPEGSVSTLKIQRTQQEDSAVYLCASSFSGGVHGELFFGEGSRLTVL.

The V and J genes are TRBV10-2 and TRBJ2-7, with D unresolved. V was shortened by 3 bases and J by 4 bases, with 4 bases between the two germline ends. Looked up from germline, CDR1 is WSHSY and CDR2 is SAAADI. The CDR3 consists of 11 residues. The chain's CDR3 is CASSDQYEQYF. The CDR3 nucleotides read TGCGCCAGCAGTGACCAGTACGAGCAGTACTTC.

CDR3 in amino acids: CASSLDAGLNTGELFF. CDR3 in DNA: TGTGCCAGCAGCTTGGATGCGGGCCTGAACACCGGGGAGCTGTTTTTT. The rearrangement uses TRBV5-5 and TRBJ2-2, with D possibly matching TRBD2 (5 bases). Germline CDR1 and CDR2: SGHKS and YYEKEE (reference sequence). The CDR3 has 16 amino acids. Trimming shortened V by 0 bases and J by 1 base, and 10 bases separated the two germline ends.

The chain carries TRBV5-1 and TRBJ2-5; 8 positions agree with TRBD2. V gave up 0 bases and J gave up 2 bases; unmatched junction bases: 6. The CDR3 runs 16 residues. Germline V gives CDR1 SGHRS, CDR2 YFSETQ. The CDR3 DNA reads as TGCGCCAGCAGCTTGGCGGGGGTAGCGGGGCAAGAGACCCAGTACTTC. Amino acids: CASSLAGVAGQETQYF.

The DNA for the CDR3 is TGCGCCAGCAGAGCCGGACAGGGGAGGGATAGCAATCAGCCCCAGCATTTT. This encodes CASRAGQGRDSNQPQHF. This chain uses TRBV5-1 with TRBJ1-5; 9 bases match TRBD1. The CDR3 is 17 residues long. Germline-derived CDR1 and CDR2 are SGHRS and YFSETQ. J lost 0 bases, V lost 5 bases, and 9 bases had no gene match.

This clone appeared a few times. J is TRBJ2-7 and V is TRBV28; TRBD1 agrees at 11 bases. Germline CDR1 is MDHEN and CDR2 is SYDVKM. CDR3 size: 15 residues. V lost 5 bases to trimming and J lost 5 bases; unmatched junction nucleotides: 8. CDR3 nucleotide sequence: TGTGCCAGCAGTCCATTCGGGACAGGGGGAAACGAGCAGTACTTC. This sequence encodes CASSPFGTGGNEQYF.

This clone was observed a single time. This chain uses TRBV7-2 with TRBJ2-3; either TRBD1 or TRBD2 may supply D (6 bases each). Trimming removed 1 base from V and 3 bases from J, with 14 bases in between. The CDR3 runs to 16 residues. CDR1 SGHTA and CDR2 FQGNSA come from the germline V gene. The CDR3 spells CASSLGWGASTDTQYF. DNA of the CDR3: TGTGCCAGCAGCTTAGGTTGGGGGGCTAGTACAGATACGCAGTATTTT. The whole variable domain, filled in from reference TRBV7-2 and TRBJ2-3, reads GAGVSQSPSNKVTEKGKDVELRCDPISGHTALYWYRQSLGQGLEFLIYFQGNSAPDKSGLPSDRFSAERTGGSVSTLTIQRTQQEDSAVYLCASSLGWGASTDTQYFGPGTRLTVL.

The rearrangement links TRBV6-5 to TRBJ1-6, with D perhaps TRBD1 (5 bases). Germline V gene lookup returns CDR1 MNHEY and CDR2 SVGAGI. V lost 0 bases and J 6 bases, leaving 12 bases between the germline ends. The CDR3 is made up of 16 amino acids. CDR3 protein: CASSYSGGSSNSPLHF. The CDR3 coding sequence is TGTGCCAGCAGTTACTCGGGGGGGTCTAGTAATTCACCCCTCCACTTT.

Comment on this clone: Mismatch with germline at one junction end may stem from a read error. The chain employs TRBV28 and TRBJ1-2; 9 positions match TRBD1. Looked up from germline, CDR1 is MDHEN and CDR2 is SYDVKM. The CDR3 is 15 residues long. The CDR3 sequence: CAGSLSVTGGYGYTF. Written as DNA, the CDR3 is TGTGCCGGCAGTTTGAGCGTGACAGGGGGCTATGGCTACACCTTC.

This chain links TRBV6-5 with TRBJ2-3, with unresolved D. Trimming shortened V by 5 bases and J by 5 bases, and 5 bases separated the two germline ends. The CDR3 is 11 amino acids. Germline values: CDR1 MNHEY, CDR2 SVGAGI. CDR3 nucleotides: TGTGCCAGCAGTCGAGGAGATACGCAGTATTTT. Its protein is CASSRGDTQYF.

The V gene is TRBV19, the J gene TRBJ1-1; 9 nucleotides agree with TRBD1. The germline CDR1 and CDR2 sequences are LNHDA and SQIVND (reference sequence). Trimming cost V 5 bases and J 3 bases; bases outside gene matches: 7. This CDR3 contains 15 residues. The CDR3 DNA sequence: TGTGCCAGTAGTCGGGTGGACAGGGGTTACACTGAAGCTTTCTTT. Protein sequence: CASSRVDRGYTEAFF.

The chain links TRBV2 to TRBJ1-5, with 8 bases identical to TRBD1. The CDR3 runs to 16 residues. Trimming at V came to 4 bases and at J to 0 bases, leaving 5 bases not matched to a gene. The V gene's germline CDR1 is SNHLY and CDR2 FYNNEI. CDR3 nucleotides: TGTGCCAGCAGTGTTCAGGGGGCCTATAGCAATCAGCCCCAGCATTTT. Protein sequence: CASSVQGAYSNQPQHF.

The gene calls are TRBV25-1 and TRBJ1-3; D is possibly TRBD1 (5 bases). V lost 6 bases and J 0 bases, leaving 9 bases between the germline ends. This CDR3 is 14 amino acids long. Germline-derived CDR1 and CDR2 are MGHDK and SYGVNS. The CDR3 here is CASSEDSSGNTIYF. CDR3 bases: TGTGCCAGCAGCGAAGACAGCTCTGGAAACACCATATATTTT.

The rearrangement links TRBV5-1 to TRBJ2-2; D could derive from TRBD1 or TRBD2 (5 bases each). The germline V gene encodes CDR1 SGHRS and CDR2 YFSETQ. V lost 0 bases and J 6 bases, leaving 9 bases between the germline ends. The CDR3 sequence is 14 residues long. The CDR3 is CASSLDGGPGELFF. CDR3 in DNA: TGCGCCAGCAGCTTGGATGGGGGTCCCGGGGAGCTGTTTTTT.

Concerning this clone: At one of its ends the junction is not consistent with the germline gene, which may arise from a read error. The genes are TRBV7-7 and TRBJ2-1; 9 bases are a match to TRBD2. The germline V gene encodes CDR1 SSHAT and CDR2 FNYEAQ (reference sequence). The length of the CDR3 is 15 residues. In nucleotides, the CDR3 is TGTGCTAGCAGCCGACATCCTAGCGGGAACAATGAGCAGTTCTTC. Its translation is CASSRHPSGNNEQFF.

The gene calls are TRBV4-1 and TRBJ2-5; D uncertain. This CDR3 has 14 amino acids. Germline V gives CDR1 MGHRA, CDR2 YSYEKL. Trimming took off 1 base at V and 2 bases at J, with 8 bases between the two ends. In DNA, the CDR3 is TGCGCCAGCAGCCAAGCATCCCAGCAAGAGACCCAGTACTTC. Translation gives CASSQASQQETQYF.

This chain joins TRBV9 and TRBJ2-5, with 12 bases lining up with TRBD2. Trimming at V came to 0 bases and at J to 1 base, leaving 7 bases not matched to a gene. CDR1 and CDR2 (germline): SGDLS, YYNGEE. This CDR3 spans 18 amino acids. The CDR3 loop reads CASSVGLAGAGPQETQYF. In nucleotides, the CDR3 is TGTGCCAGCAGCGTAGGACTAGCGGGGGCCGGGCCCCAAGAGACCCAGTACTTC. Using reference TRBV9 and TRBJ2-5 for the parts outside the CDR3, the full variable domain is DSGVTQTPKHLITATGQRVTLRCSPRSGDLSVYWYQQSLDQGLQFLIQYYNGEERAKGNILERFSAQQFPDLHSELNLSSLELGDSALYFCASSVGLAGAGPQETQYFGPGTRLLVL.

The V call is TRBV5-1, the J call TRBJ2-2; D tentatively fits TRBD1 or TRBD2 (5 bases each). CDR1 is SGHRS and CDR2 is YFSETQ in the germline V gene. The CDR3 consists of 16 residues. The V and J ends lost 4 bases and 4 bases respectively, with 17 bases between them. The CDR3 DNA reads TGCGCCAGCAGCCCCGGGGACCGATATCCCACCGGGGAGCTGTTTTTT. As protein: CASSPGDRYPTGELFF.

The V call is TRBV7-2, the J call TRBJ1-1; 7 nucleotides match TRBD1. Per germline, CDR1 SGHTA and CDR2 FQGNSA. Trimming took 5 bases from V and 11 from J; bases not matched to a gene: 17. The CDR3 totals 15 residues. CDR3 DNA: TGTGCCAGCAGCCCTATGGGGCGGCAGGGGGTGCACGCTTTCTTT. Translated, it gives CASSPMGRQGVHAFF.

The CDR3 spells CASSPRPGEEGYGYTF. CDR3 sequence (DNA): TGTGCCAGCTCACCCCGACCAGGGGAAGAAGGCTATGGCTACACCTTC. The V call is TRBV18, the J call TRBJ1-2, with D possibly matching TRBD1 (6 bases). The CDR3 runs to 16 residues. Per germline, CDR1 KGHSH and CDR2 LQKENI. V was trimmed by 3 bases and J by 4 bases, leaving 18 bases between them.

This chain links TRBV4-1 with TRBJ1-1; 8 positions agree with TRBD1. Germline CDR1 MGHRA, CDR2 YSYEKL. After removal of 4 bases from V and 7 bases from J, the junction contained 2 bases not matched to a gene. This CDR3 has 12 residues. The CDR3 sequence is CASSPGTGEAFF. The DNA of the CDR3 is TGCGCCAGCAGCCCCGGGACAGGTGAAGCTTTCTTT.

This clone was seen a few times. The gene calls are TRBV6-6 and TRBJ1-6; unclear D gene. The V gene lost 8 bases and the J gene lost 9 bases, with 11 bases spanning the gap. Looked up from germline, CDR1 is MNHNY and CDR2 is SVGAGI (reference sequence). The CDR3 is 12 amino acids. In DNA form, the CDR3 reads TGTGCCAGCCGATCTCGGGCTTCACCCCTCCACTTT. Amino acid sequence: CASRSRASPLHF.

About this clone itself: At one of its ends the junction is not consistent with the germline gene, which may arise from a read error. The chain carries TRBV7-7 and TRBJ1-1; 8 bases align to TRBD1. From germline, CDR1 is SSHAT and CDR2 FNYEAQ (reference sequence). The CDR3 consists of 15 residues. As DNA, the CDR3 is TGTGCTAGCAGCCCAGGGACAGGCGGAAACACTGAAGCTTTCTTT. Its translation is CASSPGTGGNTEAFF.

This clone was recorded once. Here the CDR3 reads CASTGRGSNTEAFF. The DNA for the CDR3 is TGTGCCAGCACCGGAAGGGGCTCGAACACTGAAGCTTTCTTT. This chain uses TRBV5-8 with TRBJ1-1; tentative D call: TRBD1 (5 bases). Germline V gene sequence: CDR1 SGHTS, CDR2 YDEGEE. The CDR3 covers 14 residues. The V end lost 6 bases, the J end lost 1 base, and 13 bases lay between the germline ends.

J is TRBJ2-2 and V is TRBV9; 8 bases line up with TRBD1. Germline CDR1 and CDR2: SGDLS and YYNGEE. J was trimmed by 5 bases and V by 4 bases; bases with no gene match: 10. The CDR3 totals 16 residues. The CDR3 nucleotides read TGTGCCAGCAGCCCTGTTGGACAGGGTCGGACCGGGGAGCTGTTTTTT. Amino acids: CASSPVGQGRTGELFF.

V and J are TRBV27 and TRBJ1-3; D may be TRBD1 (6 bases). Germline V lookup: CDR1 MNHEY, CDR2 SMNVEV (reference sequence). The CDR3 is 13 amino acids. Trimming took 6 bases from V and 4 from J, leaving 10 bases between them. CDR3: CASRQGMGNTIYF. The CDR3 nucleotides are TGTGCCAGCAGGCAGGGGATGGGAAACACCATATATTTT.

This chain links TRBV19 with TRBJ1-5, with 7 bases matching TRBD1. The CDR3 totals 14 residues. CDR1 is LNHDA, CDR2 SQIVND, per germline (reference sequence). V lost 6 bases to trimming and J lost 3 bases; unmatched junction nucleotides: 5. CDR3 protein: CASSPTGNNQPQHF. The CDR3 DNA reads TGTGCCAGTAGCCCGACAGGGAACAATCAGCCCCAGCATTTT.